One sample yielded the 31 T cell receptor beta chains listed below, sequenced in a study of shared clonotypes between healthy human individuals. In the naive CD8 group, cells lacked CD45RO and were positively selected for CCR7, so terminally differentiated effector memory CD45RA+ cells were left out. Profiling relied on immunoSEQ multiplex PCR, and the TCRdb table lists in-frame clones only, not all of them. This table has about 820,000 clones, 80% to 95% appearing once. The sequenced sample was naive CD8+ T cells sorted from blood. Receptor source: a man younger than 45 in good health.

This chain uses TRBV2 with TRBJ2-1, with 7 bases that match TRBD2. Looked up from germline, CDR1 is SNHLY and CDR2 is FYNNEI. The CDR3 sequence is 16 residues long. V shed 10 bases, J shed 1 base, and the junction held 13 bases outside the gene matches. The CDR3 sequence is CATHPAGTKSYNEQFF. As DNA, the CDR3 is TGTGCCACCCACCCCGCGGGGACTAAATCCTACAATGAGCAGTTCTTC. Drawing the rest from reference TRBV2 and TRBJ2-1, the complete variable domain is EPEVTQTPSHQVTQMGQEVILRCVPISNHLYFYWYRQILGQKVEFLVSFYNNEISEKSEIFDDQFSVERPDGSNFTLKIRSTKLEDSAMYFCATHPAGTKSYNEQFFGPGTRLTVL.

The chain employs TRBV9 and TRBJ2-2; D may be TRBD1 (6 bases). The germline V gene has CDR1 SGDLS and CDR2 YYNGEE. V lost 0 bases and J 6 bases, leaving 18 bases between the germline ends. This CDR3 spans 17 amino acids. For the CDR3, the DNA is TGTGCCAGCAGCGTAGGCCGGACAGCCCTAGACGCCGGGGAGCTGTTTTTT. It translates to CASSVGRTALDAGELFF.

The genes are TRBV6-6 and TRBJ2-2; D is unresolved. The CDR3 is made up of 12 amino acids. Germline CDR1 is MNHNY and CDR2 is SVGAGI (reference sequence). The V gene lost 4 bases and the J gene lost 5 bases, with 5 bases spanning the gap. The CDR3 nucleotides are TGTGCCAGCAGTTGGGTGACCGGGGAGCTGTTTTTT. Translating gives CASSWVTGELFF.

This chain joins TRBV29-1 and TRBJ2-7, with TRBD2 matching over 14 bases. The germline CDR1 and CDR2 sequences are SQVTM and ANQGSEA. The junction had 7 bases not matched to a gene; V was cut back by 4 bases and J by 2 bases. The CDR3 covers 16 residues. The CDR3 DNA follows: TGCAGCGTTGGACTAGCGGGAGGGTTAGCTCCCTACGAGCAGTACTTC. This gives the protein CSVGLAGGLAPYEQYF.

The chain uses TRBV30 and TRBJ2-3; possible D gene TRBD1, 5 bases. V was cut by 2 bases and J by 0 bases, with 9 bases left in between. CDR1 GTSNPN and CDR2 SVGIG come from the germline V gene (reference sequence). The CDR3 loop spans 14 amino acids. The CDR3 DNA sequence: TGTGCCTGGAGTCGACAGTATAGCACAGATACGCAGTATTTT. Its translation: CAWSRQYSTDTQYF.

This chain links TRBV7-9 with TRBJ2-7; possible D gene TRBD1, 5 bases. Trimming removed 1 base at V and 6 bases at J, with 10 bases between. The CDR3 runs to 13 residues. From germline, CDR1 is SEHNR and CDR2 FQNEAQ (reference sequence). CDR3 nucleotides: TGTGCCAGCAGCTTAGTATCAGGGCGCGAGCAGTACTTC. This gives the protein CASSLVSGREQYF.

The chain has TRBV27 and TRBJ2-1, with TRBD2 as a possible D gene (5 bases). V dropped 11 bases and J dropped 0 bases, with 11 bases sitting between them. The germline CDR1 and CDR2 sequences are MNHEY and SMNVEV (reference sequence). The CDR3 spans 13 residues. The CDR3 sequence is CACSSGSYNEQFF. The CDR3, as DNA: TGTGCCTGTTCGAGCGGCTCCTACAATGAGCAGTTCTTC.

The chain links TRBV7-2 to TRBJ2-4; tentatively, D is TRBD1 (6 bases). Germline CDR1 reads SGHTA; CDR2 reads FQGNSA. V lost 1 base to trimming and J lost 3 bases, with 19 bases between them. The CDR3 consists of 18 residues. Written as DNA, the CDR3 is TGTGCCAGCAGCTTAGGAGTGGCGTTCAGGGGCAACAAAAACATTCAGTACTTC. The encoded protein is CASSLGVAFRGNKNIQYF.

This rearrangement joins TRBV5-4 to TRBJ1-2, with D possibly being TRBD1 (6 bases). The CDR3 length is 13 residues. The V gene lost 4 bases and the J gene lost 6 bases, with 13 bases spanning the gap. Germline CDR1 reads SGHNT; CDR2 reads YYREEE (reference sequence). The CDR3, as DNA: TGTGCCAGCAGCGACACAGGGTCTGATGGCTACACCTTC. Translated: CASSDTGSDGYTF.

V and J are TRBV15 and TRBJ1-2; possibly TRBD1 for D (5 bases). Looked up from germline, CDR1 is LNHNV and CDR2 is YYDKDF (reference sequence). V lost 5 bases, J lost 4 bases, and 14 bases lay in between. The CDR3 is 14 amino acids. CDR3 protein: CATSYRGGSYGYTF. In nucleotides, the CDR3 is TGTGCCACCAGCTATCGGGGGGGGAGCTATGGCTACACCTTC. The whole variable domain, remainder taken from reference TRBV15 and TRBJ1-2, is DAMVIQNPRYQVTQFGKPVTLSCSQTLNHNVMYWYQQKSSQAPKLLFHYYDKDFNNEADTPDNFQSRRPNTSFCFLDIRSPGLGDTAMYLCATSYRGGSYGYTFGSGTRLTVV.

V usage is TRBV7-6 and J usage is TRBJ2-1; a possible D gene is TRBD1 (6 bases). V was pared by 4 bases and J by 8 bases, with 18 bases between. The germline CDR1 and CDR2 sequences are SGHVS and FNYEAQ. The CDR3 totals 15 residues. CDR3 sequence: CASSYMVGADDEQFF. CDR3 nucleotides: TGTGCCAGCAGCTATATGGTGGGGGCCGACGATGAGCAGTTCTTC.

This clone was recorded only once. This chain joins TRBV18 and TRBJ2-7; 8 nucleotides match TRBD2. The CDR3 is 17 residues long. The ends lost 0 bases at V and 2 bases at J; junction bases unmatched: 9. CDR1 and CDR2 from the germline V gene are KGHSH and LQKENI. DNA for the CDR3: TGTGCCAGCTCACCACCGGCTAAAAGCGGGAGTACCTACGAGCAGTACTTC. Its protein product is CASSPPAKSGSTYEQYF.

This clone was picked up one time. V gene TRBV6-5 combines with J gene TRBJ2-2; D unclear. Looked up from germline, CDR1 is MNHEY and CDR2 is SVGAGI. There are 14 residues in the CDR3. V lost 0 bases to trimming and J lost 3 bases, with 5 bases between them. The CDR3 sequence is CASSYSLYTGELFF. The CDR3 DNA is TGTGCCAGCAGTTACTCTTTGTACACCGGGGAGCTGTTTTTT.

This clone was observed a single time. This sequence joins TRBV11-2 and TRBJ1-3; 7 bases align to TRBD1. V lost 7 bases and J lost 3; bases outside the gene matches: 9. Germline values: CDR1 SGHAT, CDR2 FQNNGV. CDR3 size: 15 residues. In DNA, the CDR3 is TGTGCCAGCATCCTCGAGGCAGGGGGTGGAAACACCATATATTTT. It specifies CASILEAGGGNTIYF.

This clone was found a few times. The CDR3 here is CASSLNGEEAFF. The DNA for the CDR3 is TGTGCCAGCAGTTTAAACGGGGAAGAAGCTTTCTTT. This chain links TRBV27 with TRBJ1-1; unclear D gene. The CDR3 has 12 amino acids. Looked up from germline, CDR1 is MNHEY and CDR2 is SMNVEV (reference sequence). V shed 2 bases and J shed 8 bases, with 9 bases lying between them.

In its sample, this clone was seen once. The V gene is TRBV7-3, the J gene TRBJ2-2, with 7 bases fitting TRBD1. The CDR3 is made up of 14 amino acids. The germline gives CDR1 SGHTA, CDR2 FQGTGA. J was trimmed by 1 base and V by 8 bases; bases with no gene match: 4. CDR3: CASCDRENTGELFF. The CDR3 DNA is TGTGCCAGCTGCGACAGGGAGAACACCGGGGAGCTGTTTTTT.

V and J are TRBV6-5 and TRBJ1-2; D remains ambiguous. V was trimmed by 0 bases and J by 5 bases, leaving 4 bases between them. Germline lookup yields CDR1 MNHEY and CDR2 SVGAGI. CDR3 length equals 12 residues. The CDR3 coding sequence is TGTGCCAGCAGTTACTCCGGGTATGGCTACACCTTC. This gives the protein CASSYSGYGYTF.

V usage is TRBV29-1 and J usage is TRBJ2-3; 11 positions match TRBD2. The germline V gene has CDR1 SQVTM and CDR2 ANQGSEA. The junction had 6 bases not matched to a gene; V was cut back by 2 bases and J by 2 bases. CDR3 length: 16 amino acids. CDR3 amino acids: CSVEFQTSGVTDTQYF. CDR3 bases: TGCAGCGTTGAATTCCAGACTAGCGGGGTCACAGATACGCAGTATTTT.

The rearrangement joins TRBV7-9 to TRBJ2-1; the D gene is possibly TRBD1 (5 bases). The V gene lost 5 bases and the J gene lost 5 bases, with 16 bases spanning the gap. Germline CDR1 and CDR2: SEHNR and FQNEAQ (reference sequence). The CDR3 runs 15 residues. The CDR3 DNA reads TGTGCCAGCAGCCCGAAGCAGGGATACAACAATGAGCAGTTCTTC. It specifies CASSPKQGYNNEQFF.

This sequence joins TRBV9 and TRBJ2-1; 8 bases are shared with TRBD1. V shed 2 bases and J 6 bases; nucleotides not matched to a gene: 10. This CDR3 is 16 amino acids long. The germline CDR1 and CDR2 sequences are SGDLS and YYNGEE. The CDR3: CASSVEGDRTFNEQFF. CDR3 nucleotide sequence: TGTGCCAGCAGCGTCGAGGGGGACAGGACATTCAATGAGCAGTTCTTC. The full variable domain, its missing parts supplied by reference TRBV9 and TRBJ2-1, is DSGVTQTPKHLITATGQRVTLRCSPRSGDLSVYWYQQSLDQGLQFLIQYYNGEERAKGNILERFSAQQFPDLHSELNLSSLELGDSALYFCASSVEGDRTFNEQFFGPGTRLTVL.

In its sample, this clone was seen once. This chain links TRBV11-2 with TRBJ2-5, with D hard to call. The J call may not be correct, given that the DNA end is closer to TRBJ2-7. Germline V gene lookup returns CDR1 SGHAT and CDR2 FQNNGV. The CDR3 is 13 residues long. CDR3 DNA: TGTGCCAGCAGCTTTTCAGAATCCTACGAGCAGTACTTC. Its protein is CASSFSESYEQYF.

A word on this clone: At one of its ends the junction is not consistent with the germline gene, which may arise from a read error. The same CDR3 also results from other DNA sequences found in this sample. The chain has TRBV27 and TRBJ2-1; TRBD2 matches at 12 bases. The V gene's germline CDR1 is MNHEY and CDR2 SMNVEV (reference sequence). The CDR3 sequence is 15 residues long. CDR3: CASGLAGSSYNEQFF. CDR3 sequence (DNA): TGTGCCAGCGGACTAGCGGGGAGCTCCTACAATGAACAGTTCTTC.

V usage is TRBV6-6 and J usage is TRBJ2-5, with D perhaps matching TRBD1 (5 bases). Deletions cut 4 bases from V and 1 base from J, with 13 bases between. This CDR3 has 15 residues. CDR1 is MNHNY and CDR2 is SVGAGI in the germline V gene (reference sequence). The CDR3: CASSSDRDSQETQYF. The DNA of the CDR3 is TGTGCCAGCAGTTCGGATCGAGACAGCCAAGAGACCCAGTACTTC.

Written as DNA, the CDR3 is TGTGCCAGCAGCCCCTGGCTAGCGGGAGGGCCGGTCAATGAGCAGTTCTTC. Translating gives CASSPWLAGGPVNEQFF. The J gene is TRBJ2-1, the V gene TRBV5-6; 12 bases are shared with TRBD2. The germline V gene encodes CDR1 SGHDT and CDR2 YYEEEE. Losses at the gene ends were 4 bases for V and 6 bases for J; bases not matched to a gene: 11. CDR3 size: 17 residues.

The chain has TRBV29-1 and TRBJ1-1; TRBD1 might be the D (5 bases). V was pared by 1 base and J by 8 bases, with 14 bases between. CDR1 SQVTM and CDR2 ANQGSEA come from the germline V gene. The CDR3 runs to 13 residues. In DNA form, the CDR3 reads TGCAGCGTTGAAGGCCCGGGGGGTGGAGAAGCTTTCTTT. Residues: CSVEGPGGGEAFF.

V and J are TRBV13 and TRBJ1-3; D is perhaps TRBD1 (5 bases). Germline V CDR1 and CDR2: PRHDT, FYEKMQ (reference sequence). CDR3 length: 15 amino acids. V was shortened by 3 bases and J by 1 base, with 10 bases between the two germline ends. The CDR3 here is CASSFPTESGNTIYF. Here the CDR3 DNA reads TGTGCCAGCAGCTTCCCGACAGAATCTGGAAACACCATATATTTT.

The CDR3 coding sequence is TGTGCCAGCAGCTACGGGGGCAGCTCCTACGAGCAGTACTTC. Translation gives CASSYGGSSYEQYF. The rearrangement joins TRBV9 to TRBJ2-7; the D gene could be TRBD1 or TRBD2 (6 bases each). CDR3 length equals 14 residues. CDR1 is SGDLS and CDR2 is YYNGEE in the germline V gene. V was cut by 4 bases and J by 0 bases, with 11 bases left in between.

The chain combines TRBV10-2 with TRBJ2-7; 7 nucleotides align to TRBD2. The trim removed 11 bases at V and 3 bases at J, leaving 7 bases unmatched. Germline V gene data show CDR1 as WSHSY and CDR2 as SAAADI. The length of the CDR3 is 12 residues. The CDR3 loop is CAVTSDYYEQYF. For the CDR3, the DNA is TGCGCCGTTACTAGCGATTACTACGAGCAGTACTTC.

This sequence joins TRBV25-1 and TRBJ1-1; tentatively, D is TRBD1 (6 bases). The CDR3 contains 14 residues. Trimming removed 6 bases from V and 1 base from J, with 12 bases in between. Germline V gene sequence: CDR1 MGHDK, CDR2 SYGVNS. CDR3 amino acids: CASRQGAGNTEAFF. The CDR3 region has the DNA TGTGCCAGCAGACAGGGCGCCGGGAACACTGAAGCTTTCTTT.

The rearrangement links TRBV7-9 to TRBJ2-7; 7 bases map to TRBD1. The CDR3 has 15 amino acids. CDR1 SEHNR and CDR2 FQNEAQ come from the germline V gene (reference sequence). V lost 4 bases, J lost 4 bases, and 10 bases stayed unmatched. CDR3 sequence: CASSSPGTERYEQYF. The CDR3 DNA follows: TGTGCCAGCAGCTCCCCCGGGACAGAAAGGTACGAGCAGTACTTC. The variable domain in full, with the rest retrieved from reference TRBV7-9 and TRBJ2-7, is DTGVSQNPRHKITKRGQNVTFRCDPISEHNRLYWYRQTLGQGPEFLTYFQNEAQLEKSRLLSDRFSAERPKGSFSTLEIQRTEQGDSAMYLCASSSPGTERYEQYFGPGTRLTVT.

V usage is TRBV5-1 and J usage is TRBJ2-7; 11 nucleotides match TRBD2. Germline values: CDR1 SGHRS, CDR2 YFSETQ. The V gene end was trimmed by 0 bases and the J gene end by 3 bases; junction bases not matched to a gene: 5. The CDR3 is 16 amino acids. In nucleotides, the CDR3 is TGCGCCAGCAGCTTGGGGCCCGGGACTAGCGGCTACGAGCAGTACTTC. It is translated as CASSLGPGTSGYEQYF. The full variable domain, with the rest looked up from reference TRBV5-1 and TRBJ2-7, is KAGVTQTPRYLIKTRGQQVTLSCSPISGHRSVSWYQQTPGQGLQFLFEYFSETQRNKGNFPGRFSGRQFSNSRSEMNVSTLELGDSALYLCASSLGPGTSGYEQYFGPGTRLTVT.